The subject of this entry is one T cell receptor beta chain. This sample is drawn from a study of blood T cell repertoires in COVID-19. Study overall: T cells, B-cell-depleted T cells, or PBMCs provided the cDNA or gDNA that served as material.

Germline values: CDR1 LNHDA, CDR2 SQIVND (reference sequence). J gave up 5 bases and V 3 bases, and 10 bases lay outside the gene matches. This CDR3 has 16 amino acids. Sequencing used immunoSEQ multiplex PCR; TCRdb keeps in-frame clones, though not all of them. Of some 240,000 clones in the sample, 82% were seen once. The sequenced sample consisted of peripheral blood. J is TRBJ2-5 and V is TRBV19; 9 nucleotides align to TRBD2. The source is a woman between 55 and 75 years old with active or convalescent COVID-19. The CDR3 loop reads CASSIAAGGLPETQYF. CDR3 bases: TGTGCCAGTAGTATCGCGGCGGGGGGGCTACCGGAGACCCAGTACTTC.